This TCR beta chain was obtained from a study of T cell responses to AZD1222 COVID-19 vaccine. At the level of the study: Second-dose intervals near 4 or 12 weeks were combined.

Germline loops: CDR1 GTSNPN, CDR2 SVGIG (reference sequence). V shed 7 bases and J 5 bases; nucleotides not matched to a gene: 8. The CDR3 is 13 amino acids. Study results and limitations: The peak T cell response came first, and repertoires were sampled only after it. Of spike-specific TCRs, nearly half reportedly target regions left unmutated in variants.

Notes on this clone: Its antigen is undetermined.

The repertoire was sequenced with immunoSEQ multiplex PCR; TCRdb's copy has only in-frame clones and lacks some. This table has roughly 99,000 clones, about 90% appearing once. The source is an adult in good health. The sample consisted of peripheral blood, taken on day 0 of AZD1222 vaccination. The chain links TRBV30 to TRBJ2-7; 10 nucleotides agree with TRBD2. CDR3 bases: TGTGCCTCCAGGACTAGCGGTAGGGACGAGCAGTACTTC. Translated, it gives CASRTSGRDEQYF.